These 3 T cell receptor beta chains were sequenced from one sample in a study of T cells in Graves' hyperthyroidism and ophthalmopathy. RNA transcripts gave rise to amplified TCR beta CDR3 regions. The TCR CDR3 first-round RT-PCR relied on the HTBI primer set. TCRdb ran MiXCR on the multiplex PCR reads and lists one entry per CDR3 protein. The profile covers 300,000 to 450,000 distinct CDR3 sequences, with roughly 13% appearing a single time and roughly 20% taken by the ten largest. Sequenced: blood. The receptors originated from a man under 40 with Graves' hyperthyroidism that later progressed to Graves' ophthalmopathy.

This clonotype was seen more than once but under ten times. The rearrangement links TRBV19 to TRBJ1-5, with D perhaps TRBD1 (6 bases). Germline CDR1 LNHDA, CDR2 SQIVND (reference sequence). V lost 5 bases and J lost 7, with 12 bases in between. This CDR3 comprises 13 residues. Here the CDR3 reads CASSQQGRQPQHF. The CDR3 DNA sequence: TGTGCCAGTAGTCAACAGGGAAGGCAGCCCCAGCATTTT.

A few counts support this clonotype. This chain links TRBV5-5 with TRBJ2-6; D ambiguous. CDR1 and CDR2 from the germline V gene are SGHKS and YYEKEE (reference sequence). V was cut by 2 bases and J by 2 bases, with 8 bases left in between. The CDR3 covers 15 residues. The CDR3 sequence: CASSFGYAGANVLTF. The CDR3 DNA is TGTGCCAGCAGCTTTGGTTATGCTGGGGCCAACGTCCTGACTTTC.

The table lists this clonotype with a few counts. The V and J genes are TRBV20-1 and TRBJ2-2; tentative D call: TRBD1 (6 bases). V dropped 4 bases and J dropped 1 base, with 13 bases sitting between them. Germline V gene lookup returns CDR1 DFQATT and CDR2 SNEGSKA (reference sequence). The CDR3 extends over 15 amino acids. The CDR3 bases are TGCAGTGCTACCCTCGGGACACTGAACACCGGGGAGCTGTTTTTT. Its translation is CSATLGTLNTGELFF.